Listed here are 30 T cell receptor beta chains from one sample, sequenced in a study of blood T cell repertoires in COVID-19. Sequenced by immunoSEQ multiplex PCR; TCRdb stores in-frame clones only, minus some. Of around 340,000 clones in the sample, approximately 90% were seen once. The sequencing input was peripheral blood. The receptors were gathered from a woman aged 55-75 years with COVID-19, enrolled during active disease.

The chain links TRBV3-1 (or the pseudogene TRBV3-2) to TRBJ1-6, with 8 positions matching TRBD1. In germline, CDR1 is LGHDT, CDR2 YNNKEL (reference sequence). This CDR3 comprises 15 residues. The V gene end was trimmed by 3 bases and the J gene end by 12 bases; junction bases not matched to a gene: 10. CDR3 bases: TGTGCCAGCAGCCACCGGGACAGGCACGTGGAACCCCTCCACTTT. Its protein is CASSHRDRHVEPLHF.

CDR3 nucleotide sequence: TGTGCCAGCAGCCTCCCCGGGACAAATTACAATGAGCAGTTCTTC. Encoded protein: CASSLPGTNYNEQFF. V and J are TRBV4-2 and TRBJ2-1; maybe TRBD1 (6 bases). Germline V gene lookup returns CDR1 LGHNA and CDR2 YNFKEQ. The CDR3 has 15 amino acids. V was trimmed by 4 bases and J by 4 bases, leaving 14 bases between them.

The chain carries TRBV28 and TRBJ1-1, with 9 bases fitting TRBD1. Per germline, CDR1 MDHEN and CDR2 SYDVKM. The J segment lost 6 bases and the V segment lost 5 bases, leaving 10 bases of the junction unmatched. The CDR3 sequence is 15 residues long. The CDR3 coding sequence is TGTGCCAGCAGTAGTTCCGGGACAGGGCTCCCTGAAGCTTTCTTT. Its translation: CASSSSGTGLPEAFF.

The J gene is TRBJ2-2, the V gene TRBV5-6; a possible D gene is TRBD2 (5 bases). The ends were cut back, 5 bases at V and 6 bases at J, with 17 bases in the middle. This CDR3 region has 15 residues. Germline V lookup: CDR1 SGHDT, CDR2 YYEEEE. CDR3 bases: TGTGCCAGCAGTTCTCCCGGACGAGCGGCCGGGGAGCTGTTTTTT. This sequence encodes CASSSPGRAAGELFF.

The chain carries TRBV19 and TRBJ2-5, with 9 bases fitting TRBD2. This CDR3 region has 14 residues. The junction had 6 bases not matched to a gene; V was cut back by 5 bases and J by 5 bases. CDR1 and CDR2 from the germline V gene are LNHDA and SQIVND (reference sequence). The CDR3 nucleotides are TGTGCCAGTAGTGAGGTCCTAGCGGGGGAGACCCAGTACTTC. It codes for CASSEVLAGETQYF. The full variable domain, its missing parts supplied by reference TRBV19 and TRBJ2-5, is DGGITQSPKYLFRKEGQNVTLSCEQNLNHDAMYWYRQDPGQGLRLIYYSQIVNDFQKGDIAEGYSVSREKKESFPLTVTSAQKNPTAFYLCASSEVLAGETQYFGPGTRLLVL.

The chain combines TRBV5-1 with TRBJ2-1; 11 bases are shared with TRBD2. J lost 4 bases, V lost 1 base, and 4 bases had no gene match. This CDR3 is built from 16 residues. Germline values: CDR1 SGHRS, CDR2 YFSETQ. The CDR3 spells CASSLPGLAVYNEQFF. The CDR3 nucleotides read TGCGCCAGCAGCTTGCCGGGACTAGCGGTATACAATGAGCAGTTCTTC.

The V call is TRBV6-6, the J call TRBJ1-3, with D maybe TRBD1 (6 bases). This CDR3 has 13 amino acids. Trimming pared 4 bases from V and 4 bases from J, leaving 8 bases between. Germline values: CDR1 MNHNY, CDR2 SVGAGI (reference sequence). CDR3 loop: CASSFGTGNTIYF. In nucleotides, the CDR3 is TGTGCCAGCAGTTTCGGGACAGGAAACACCATATATTTT.

The rearrangement joins TRBV3-1 (or the pseudogene TRBV3-2) to TRBJ2-1; TRBD2 might be the D (6 bases). The germline gives CDR1 LGHDT, CDR2 YNNKEL (reference sequence). The CDR3 loop spans 15 amino acids. V gave up 0 bases and J gave up 13 bases, with 19 bases separating them. CDR3 bases: TGTGCCAGCAGCCAAGAATACAGGTCAGCGGGTGAACAGTTCTTC. Translation: CASSQEYRSAGEQFF.

The CDR3 bases are TGTGCCAGCAGTCTCGGGACAGGAAATCAGCCCCAGCATTTT. It yields the protein CASSLGTGNQPQHF. The chain carries TRBV9 and TRBJ1-5; 8 bases line up with TRBD1. Germline V gives CDR1 SGDLS, CDR2 YYNGEE. V was pared by 5 bases and J by 4 bases, with 5 bases of the junction left unmatched. There are 14 residues in the CDR3.

The chain uses TRBV7-3 and TRBJ2-5, with 13 bases lining up with TRBD2. V shed 5 bases and J 0 bases; nucleotides not matched to a gene: 9. There are 18 residues in the CDR3. The germline V gene encodes CDR1 SGHTA and CDR2 FQGTGA. This CDR3 is CASSTPTSGGTYQETQYF. CDR3 DNA sequence: TGTGCCAGCAGCACCCCGACTAGCGGGGGGACGTACCAAGAGACCCAGTACTTC.

V gene TRBV2 combines with J gene TRBJ2-5; TRBD2 is a possible D gene (6 bases). CDR1 is SNHLY and CDR2 is FYNNEI in the germline V gene. The CDR3 spans 14 residues. Deletions cut 6 bases from V and 5 bases from J, with 16 bases between. Written as DNA, the CDR3 is TGTGCCAGCAGCTCCCGAGGAGGGATGGAGACCCAGTACTTC. Residues: CASSSRGGMETQYF.

The chain carries TRBV9 and TRBJ1-1; TRBD1 matches at 9 bases. The length of the CDR3 is 16 residues. The J segment lost 3 bases and the V segment lost 4 bases, leaving 10 bases of the junction unmatched. Per the germline V gene, CDR1 is SGDLS and CDR2 is YYNGEE. The CDR3 region has the DNA TGTGCCAGCAGCCCTCAAACAGGGGGCGCGTACACTGAAGCTTTCTTT. It specifies CASSPQTGGAYTEAFF.

This chain uses TRBV7-8 with TRBJ1-1; 7 nucleotides match TRBD1. Germline V gene lookup returns CDR1 SGHVS and CDR2 FQNEAQ. The J segment lost 4 bases and the V segment lost 5 bases, leaving 4 bases of the junction unmatched. The length of the CDR3 is 13 residues. CDR3 coding DNA: TGTGCCAGCAGCCTAAGGGGGCTCACTGAAGCTTTCTTT. Encoded protein: CASSLRGLTEAFF.

This clone was seen just once. The chain couples TRBV28 to TRBJ1-2; 12 bases line up with TRBD1. Germline V lookup: CDR1 MDHEN, CDR2 SYDVKM. Trimming cost V 8 bases and J 7 bases; bases outside gene matches: 5. The CDR3 runs 13 residues. DNA of the CDR3: TGTGCCAGCGGGGACAGGGGGCTAGGTGGCTACACCTTC. This translates into CASGDRGLGGYTF.

The chain employs TRBV6-5 and TRBJ2-3; TRBD1 agrees at 7 bases. V shed 6 bases and J 3 bases; nucleotides not matched to a gene: 3. Per the germline V gene, CDR1 is MNHEY and CDR2 is SVGAGI. The CDR3 runs to 13 residues. The CDR3 loop reads CASRKQGTDTQYF. The CDR3 bases are TGTGCCAGCAGAAAACAGGGGACAGATACGCAGTATTTT.

V gene TRBV7-9 combines with J gene TRBJ2-7, with 8 bases fitting TRBD1. Looked up from germline, CDR1 is SEHNR and CDR2 is FQNEAQ (reference sequence). The CDR3 is made up of 15 amino acids. With 6 bases clipped from V and 2 bases from J, the junction kept 9 bases outside the gene matches. The CDR3 spells CASRPPGTGTYEQYF. CDR3 sequence (DNA): TGTGCCAGCAGACCTCCCGGGACAGGAACCTACGAGCAGTACTTC.

The chain uses TRBV2 and TRBJ2-5; 7 bases align to TRBD1. CDR3 length: 16 residues. Per germline, CDR1 SNHLY and CDR2 FYNNEI. With V trimmed by 6 bases and J by 0 bases, 10 bases remained unmatched. CDR3 protein: CASRTVGQVYQETQYF. The CDR3 region has the DNA TGTGCCAGCAGGACGGTCGGACAGGTATACCAAGAGACCCAGTACTTC.

The chain carries TRBV5-1 and TRBJ1-3, with D hard to call. Trimming shortened V by 1 base and J by 6 bases, and 14 bases separated the two germline ends. This CDR3 comprises 15 residues. The germline V gene encodes CDR1 SGHRS and CDR2 YFSETQ. CDR3 in DNA: TGCGCCAGCAGCTTGTTAGGCCCGCAGGAAAACACCATATATTTT. Amino acids: CASSLLGPQENTIYF.

The V call is TRBV18, the J call TRBJ2-4; weak D call: TRBD2 (6 bases). Trimming left V 2 bases short and J 4 bases short, with 9 bases between. From germline, CDR1 is KGHSH and CDR2 LQKENI. The CDR3 runs to 14 residues. The CDR3 DNA sequence: TGTGCCAGCTCACCAGGAGGGGCAAAAAACATTCAGTACTTC. As protein: CASSPGGAKNIQYF.

The CDR3 sequence: CASSYSRTPNYGYTF. The DNA of the CDR3 is TGTGCCAGCAGTTACTCCAGGACACCTAACTATGGCTACACCTTC. The chain joins TRBV6-5 to TRBJ1-2; TRBD1 is a possible D gene (5 bases). The CDR3 length is 15 residues. Germline assignment: CDR1 MNHEY and CDR2 SVGAGI. Deletions cut 0 bases from V and 0 bases from J, with 8 bases between.

The rearrangement uses TRBV21-1 and TRBJ2-5; TRBD2 is the table's D call, not checked against the DNA. TRBV21-1 is annotated as a pseudogene. The CDR3 is 14 amino acids. This CDR3 reads CAGEGDVRGETQYF. The CDR3 DNA follows: TGTGCCGGGGAGGGGGACGTTCGAGGGGAGACCCAGTACTTC.

This rearrangement joins TRBV6-5 to TRBJ1-5; no clear D gene. The V end was cut by 7 bases, the J end by 6 bases, with 10 bases between. CDR3 size: 12 residues. Germline lookup yields CDR1 MNHEY and CDR2 SVGAGI. CDR3 nucleotides: TGTGCCAGCAACGGGTTAGGTCAGCCCCAGCATTTT. Its translation: CASNGLGQPQHF.

Note on this clone: The same CDR3 also results from other DNA sequences found in this sample. The chain uses TRBV5-1 and TRBJ2-7; the match to TRBD1 covers 8 bases. The junction had 6 bases not matched to a gene; V was cut back by 5 bases and J by 2 bases. The CDR3 length is 14 residues. The germline V gene encodes CDR1 SGHRS and CDR2 YFSETQ. Here the CDR3 DNA reads TGCGCCAGCAGTCTCGGGACAGGAGCCTACGAGCAGTACTTC. Protein sequence: CASSLGTGAYEQYF.

This clone was picked up one time. The rearrangement joins TRBV7-9 to TRBJ1-3; no firm D call. The CDR3 totals 15 residues. The germline V gene encodes CDR1 SEHNR and CDR2 FQNEAQ (reference sequence). V was trimmed by 2 bases and J by 0 bases, leaving 8 bases between them. The CDR3 reads CASSLHTSSGNTIYF. In DNA form, the CDR3 reads TGTGCCAGCAGCTTACACACCTCCTCTGGAAACACCATATATTTT.

The rearrangement uses TRBV7-2 and TRBJ1-1, with unresolved D. V was shortened by 3 bases and J by 5 bases, with 10 bases between the two germline ends. In germline, CDR1 is SGHTA, CDR2 FQGNSA. CDR3 length: 13 amino acids. CDR3 residues: CASSLSAGTEAFF. The CDR3, as DNA: TGTGCCAGCAGCTTGTCTGCGGGGACTGAAGCTTTCTTT.

The rearrangement links TRBV6-5 to TRBJ2-6; the D is unclear. Trimming pared 6 bases from V and 4 bases from J, leaving 7 bases between. The CDR3 is made up of 13 amino acids. CDR1 is MNHEY, CDR2 SVGAGI, per germline. The CDR3 DNA reads as TGTGCCAGCAGGCGCTCGGGGGCCAACGTCCTGACTTTC. It specifies CASRRSGANVLTF.

The rearrangement joins TRBV2 to TRBJ1-5; possibly TRBD1 for D (6 bases). The CDR3 is 16 amino acids. The ends were cut back, 2 bases at V and 2 bases at J, with 13 bases in the middle. The V gene's germline CDR1 is SNHLY and CDR2 FYNNEI. The chain's CDR3 is CASSESFRGGNQPQHF. In DNA, the CDR3 is TGTGCCAGCAGTGAAAGTTTCAGGGGAGGCAATCAGCCCCAGCATTTT.

V gene TRBV15 combines with J gene TRBJ1-2; 10 bases are shared with TRBD1. Germline V gene lookup returns CDR1 LNHNV and CDR2 YYDKDF (reference sequence). V shed 5 bases and J 2 bases; nucleotides not matched to a gene: 5. CDR3 length equals 15 residues. In DNA, the CDR3 is TGTGCCACCAGCGGGGACAGGGGCCGAAACTATGGCTACACCTTC. Residues: CATSGDRGRNYGYTF.

V is TRBV5-1 and J is TRBJ1-1; 7 positions match TRBD1. Germline CDR1 SGHRS, CDR2 YFSETQ. The CDR3 is 17 residues long. V was pared by 4 bases and J by 4 bases, with 16 bases of the junction left unmatched. CDR3 nucleotide sequence: TGCGCCAGCAGCGTTACGACAGGGTTTGGGCCAGGCACTGAAGCTTTCTTT. It encodes CASSVTTGFGPGTEAFF.

The V gene is TRBV11-2, the J gene TRBJ1-1; D is undetermined. The CDR3 length is 15 residues. CDR1 is SGHAT and CDR2 is FQNNGV in the germline V gene. Trimming pared 4 bases from V and 6 bases from J, leaving 18 bases between. The CDR3 DNA reads as TGTGCCAGCAGCTACCAACCGGGAGGAAGGGCTGAAGCTTTCTTT. Its translation: CASSYQPGGRAEAFF.